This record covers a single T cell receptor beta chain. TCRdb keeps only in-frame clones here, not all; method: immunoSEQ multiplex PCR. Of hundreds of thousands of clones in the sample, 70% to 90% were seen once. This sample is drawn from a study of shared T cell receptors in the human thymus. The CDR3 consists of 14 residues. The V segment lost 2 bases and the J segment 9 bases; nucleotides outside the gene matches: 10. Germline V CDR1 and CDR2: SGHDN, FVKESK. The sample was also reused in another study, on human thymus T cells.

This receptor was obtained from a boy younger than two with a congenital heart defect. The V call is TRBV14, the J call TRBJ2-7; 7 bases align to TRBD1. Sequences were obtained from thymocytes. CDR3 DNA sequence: TGTGCCAGCAGCCAACCAGGGGGATCTCGCGGGCAGTACTTC. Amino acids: CASSQPGGSRGQYF.